Reported below is one TCR beta chain. What it binds is not known. Germline V CDR1 and CDR2: LGHNT, FRNRAP. The CDR3 runs 15 residues. Trimming took 0 bases from V and 0 from J, leaving 7 bases between them. One entry per CDR3 protein, called by TCRdb with MiXCR from the reads. The data show hundreds of thousands of distinct CDR3 sequences, roughly 9.3% seen once. This sample was included in a study of T cell repertoires in cytomegalovirus infection. Background on the study: It was the public TCR beta signatures that indicated both CMV infection and matching HLA type.

Study results and caveats: Carriers of CMV and the relevant HLA type were discriminated by public TCR beta frequency. HLA-C-restricted, CMV-specific TCR beta clonotypes were dominant ex vivo.

The sample was PBMCs. This chain joins TRBV12-5 and TRBJ2-3; D ambiguous. The receptor comes from a human donor in good health (CMV status not recorded). Some clones in this sample may be carry-over from other donors' samples. The CDR3 DNA follows: TGTGCTAGTGGTTTGGTCGTAATTAGCACAGATACGCAGTATTTT. Its translation: CASGLVVISTDTQYF.